The 26 T cell receptor beta chains given below trace back to one sample, sequenced in a study of pediatric ulcerative colitis (dated by TCRdb to about 2019). The library was obtained by the immunoSEQ multiplex PCR assay. TCRdb stores this immuneACCESS table with in-frame sequences only. Part of the clones is absent; in the studies checked, under half of the shortfall reflects unresolved V genes, and no reason is known for the rest. The table for this sample lists tens of thousands of clones; more than 60% of them were counted only once. Of the sample, 5% to 5.5% falls within the top ten clones. Material: blood. Every receptor here comes from a boy younger than 18 with moderate ulcerative colitis.

This chain joins TRBV7-6 and TRBJ2-7, with 9 bases that match TRBD2. This CDR3 has 15 amino acids. Per the germline V gene, CDR1 is SGHVS and CDR2 is FNYEAQ. V trimming: 0 bases; J trimming: 3 bases; junction bases outside the gene matches: 3. The CDR3, as DNA: TGTGCCAGCAGCTTAGCGCTAGCGGGGATCTACGAGCAGTACTTC. Its protein product is CASSLALAGIYEQYF.

The chain carries TRBV11-3 and TRBJ1-2; 11 nucleotides align to TRBD1. Looked up from germline, CDR1 is SGHNT and CDR2 is YENEEA. The CDR3 loop spans 16 amino acids. With 0 bases clipped from V and 7 bases from J, the junction kept 7 bases outside the gene matches. CDR3 amino acids: CASSLDGTGGRRGYTF. CDR3 in DNA: TGTGCCAGCAGCTTAGATGGGACAGGGGGGCGTCGTGGCTACACCTTC. Complete variable domain (other parts from reference TRBV11-3 and TRBJ1-2): EAGVVQSPRYKIIEKKQPVAFWCNPISGHNTLYWYLQNLGQGPELLIRYENEEAVDDSQLPKDRFSAERLKGVDSTLKIQPAELGDSAVYLCASSLDGTGGRRGYTFGSGTRLTVV.

This sequence joins TRBV5-1 and TRBJ2-3, with a tentative D call TRBD2 (5 bases). This CDR3 spans 16 amino acids. Germline V gene data show CDR1 as SGHRS and CDR2 as YFSETQ. Between the trimmed V and J ends, which lost 0 bases and 2 bases, there was a span of 13 bases. In DNA form, the CDR3 reads TGCGCCAGCAGCTTGGGCGGGCGGAATCCCACAGATACGCAGTATTTT. This translates into CASSLGGRNPTDTQYF.

The chain is built from TRBV28 and TRBJ1-2; TRBD1 might be the D (5 bases). V was pared by 7 bases and J by 1 base, with 22 bases between. Per germline, CDR1 MDHEN and CDR2 SYDVKM. The CDR3 extends over 17 amino acids. CDR3 bases: TGTGCCAGCACTAGAGAGGGGCGGACACTTATTAACTATGGCTACACCTTC. Its protein product is CASTREGRTLINYGYTF.

The V call is TRBV30, the J call TRBJ1-5; 8 bases match TRBD1. Trimming at V came to 2 bases and at J to 0 bases, leaving 3 bases not matched to a gene. Germline loops: CDR1 GTSNPN, CDR2 SVGIG (reference sequence). The CDR3 has 15 residues. The CDR3 region is CAWSSGQGSNQPQHF. As DNA, the CDR3 is TGTGCCTGGAGTTCCGGACAGGGTAGCAATCAGCCCCAGCATTTT.

This chain links TRBV4-2 with TRBJ1-5; tentative D call: TRBD1 (6 bases). V gave up 4 bases and J gave up 1 base, with 8 bases separating them. The CDR3 has 14 amino acids. Germline-derived CDR1 and CDR2 are LGHNA and YNFKEQ. Here the CDR3 DNA reads TGTGCCAGCAGCCCAACAGGGAGCAATCAGCCCCAGCATTTT. This gives the protein CASSPTGSNQPQHF.

V and J are TRBV5-1 and TRBJ2-5; no reliable D call. V was pared by 1 base and J by 1 base, with 8 bases between. This CDR3 spans 14 amino acids. From germline, CDR1 is SGHRS and CDR2 YFSETQ. The CDR3 coding sequence is TGCGCCAGCAGCTTGATCCAGACCCAAGAGACCCAGTACTTC. This encodes CASSLIQTQETQYF.

The chain carries TRBV18 and TRBJ2-3, with 8 bases identical to TRBD2. Germline V gene sequence: CDR1 KGHSH, CDR2 LQKENI. Losses at the gene ends were 3 bases for V and 2 bases for J; bases not matched to a gene: 7. This CDR3 region has 16 residues. The CDR3 bases are TGTGCCAGCTCACCCCTAGGAGCGGGGGTCACAGATACGCAGTATTTT. Translated: CASSPLGAGVTDTQYF.

The chain recombines TRBV9 with TRBJ2-5; either TRBD1 or TRBD2 may fit D (5 bases each). The germline gives CDR1 SGDLS, CDR2 YYNGEE. Trimming cost V 3 bases and J 5 bases, with 20 bases left between them. The CDR3 spans 16 residues. The CDR3 is CASSARVSGRGETQYF. For the CDR3, the DNA is TGTGCCAGCAGCGCCCGAGTTTCGGGGCGCGGGGAGACCCAGTACTTC.

V usage is TRBV9 and J usage is TRBJ2-5, with 7 bases lining up with TRBD2. Germline CDR1 SGDLS, CDR2 YYNGEE. With V trimmed by 4 bases and J by 5 bases, 11 bases remained unmatched. The CDR3 sequence is 15 residues long. The CDR3 region is CASSPQEGGKETQYF. CDR3 DNA: TGTGCCAGCAGCCCCCAAGAGGGAGGGAAGGAGACCCAGTACTTC.

The chain recombines TRBV10-2 with TRBJ2-7; 10 bases fit TRBD2. The CDR3 length is 15 residues. The ends lost 4 bases at V and 0 bases at J; junction bases unmatched: 3. The V gene's germline CDR1 is WSHSY and CDR2 SAAADI. CDR3 sequence: CASSASGGISYEQYF. In DNA, the CDR3 is TGCGCCAGCAGTGCTAGCGGGGGTATCTCCTACGAGCAGTACTTC.

V gene TRBV7-9 combines with J gene TRBJ2-7; 8 positions match TRBD1. With V trimmed by 1 base and J by 3 bases, 8 bases remained unmatched. This CDR3 comprises 16 residues. Germline CDR1 reads SEHNR; CDR2 reads FQNEAQ (reference sequence). The CDR3 DNA reads as TGTGCCAGCAGCTTAGTCTCGGGACAGGAGAACTACGAGCAGTACTTC. Translation: CASSLVSGQENYEQYF.

This clone has a handful of counts. The chain recombines TRBV7-9 with TRBJ1-2; D possibly corresponds to TRBD1 (6 bases). The germline V gene has CDR1 SEHNR and CDR2 FQNEAQ (reference sequence). V lost 0 bases, J lost 4 bases, and 6 bases lay in between. The CDR3 has 13 residues. This chain's CDR3 is CASSLATGYGYTF. CDR3 in DNA: TGTGCCAGCAGCTTAGCGACAGGCTATGGCTACACCTTC. Based on the CDR3 plus reference TRBV7-9 and TRBJ1-2, the full variable domain is DTGVSQNPRHKITKRGQNVTFRCDPISEHNRLYWYRQTLGQGPEFLTYFQNEAQLEKSRLLSDRFSAERPKGSFSTLEIQRTEQGDSAMYLCASSLATGYGYTFGSGTRLTVV.

V is TRBV18 and J is TRBJ1-1, with D perhaps TRBD1 (5 bases). CDR3 size: 15 residues. CDR1 and CDR2 from the germline V gene are KGHSH and LQKENI. V was trimmed by 3 bases and J by 4 bases, leaving 15 bases between them. The CDR3 DNA reads TGTGCCAGCTCACCGAAGACGGCTAGGGGCACTGAAGCTTTCTTT. Protein product: CASSPKTARGTEAFF.

This clone was observed a few times. The chain is built from TRBV20-1 and TRBJ1-2, with D uncertain. CDR1 DFQATT and CDR2 SNEGSKA come from the germline V gene (reference sequence). There are 11 residues in the CDR3. CDR3 residues: CMIFRDYGYTF. The CDR3 nucleotides read TGCATGATATTTCGCGACTATGGCTACACCTTC.

The rearrangement uses TRBV5-3 and TRBJ1-5; D is perhaps TRBD1 (5 bases). TRBV5-3 is classed as an ORF, of uncertain function. V lost 2 bases, J lost 1 base, and 10 bases lay in between. The CDR3 has 15 amino acids. The CDR3 protein is CARSFWDGSNQPQHF. The CDR3 bases are TGTGCCAGAAGCTTTTGGGACGGGAGCAATCAGCCCCAGCATTTT.

The chain carries TRBV6-1 and TRBJ2-3, with D unresolved. Per the germline V gene, CDR1 is MNHNS and CDR2 is SASEGT. Trimming took off 4 bases at V and 4 bases at J, with 9 bases between the two ends. This CDR3 is 13 amino acids long. CDR3 bases: TGTGCCAGCAGTGGGGGTCTGGCAGATACGCAGTATTTT. Translation: CASSGGLADTQYF.

The CDR3 nucleotides read TGCGCCAGCAGCTCCCAGCGGACTAGCACAGATACGCAGTATTTT. Translating gives CASSSQRTSTDTQYF. The rearrangement links TRBV4-1 to TRBJ2-3; a weak D match, TRBD2 (5 bases). The CDR3 extends over 15 amino acids. Trimming removed 5 bases at V and 0 bases at J, with 12 bases between. CDR1 is MGHRA and CDR2 is YSYEKL in the germline V gene.

This clone was observed a handful of times. This chain uses TRBV27 with TRBJ1-1, with TRBD1 matching over 8 bases. There are 16 residues in the CDR3. With 6 bases clipped from V and 3 bases from J, the junction kept 12 bases outside the gene matches. CDR1 and CDR2 from the germline V gene are MNHEY and SMNVEV (reference sequence). This chain's CDR3 is CASSYSTGVGDTEAFF. CDR3 nucleotides: TGTGCCAGCAGCTATTCGACAGGGGTTGGGGACACTGAAGCTTTCTTT.

This chain connects TRBV5-4 to TRBJ2-5, with 12 bases lining up with TRBD2. With V trimmed by 3 bases and J by 4 bases, 4 bases remained unmatched. CDR3 size: 15 residues. Germline V gene data show CDR1 as SGHNT and CDR2 as YYREEE (reference sequence). CDR3 nucleotides: TGTGCCAGCAGCTCTAGCGGGAGGGCCGGAGAGACCCAGTACTTC. Protein: CASSSSGRAGETQYF. Full variable domain (remainder filled in from reference TRBV5-4 and TRBJ2-5): ETGVTQSPTHLIKTRGQQVTLRCSSQSGHNTVSWYQQALGQGPQFIFQYYREEENGRGNFPPRFSGLQFPNYSSELNVNALELDDSALYLCASSSSGRAGETQYFGPGTRLLVL.

This clone was observed once. This sequence joins TRBV10-2 and TRBJ1-2; perhaps TRBD1 as D (6 bases). Trimming took 4 bases from V and 4 from J, leaving 13 bases between them. CDR1 WSHSY and CDR2 SAAADI come from the germline V gene. This CDR3 is built from 14 residues. The DNA of the CDR3 is TGCGCCAGCAGTGCTCTAGGACAGAGCTATGGCTACACCTTC. Its translation: CASSALGQSYGYTF.

The V gene is TRBV9, the J gene TRBJ2-1, with TRBD2 identical over 8 bases. Germline trimming cut 3 bases from V and 8 bases from J; bases unmatched to any gene: 10. The CDR3 is 15 amino acids. Germline V gene data show CDR1 as SGDLS and CDR2 as YYNGEE. The CDR3, as DNA: TGTGCCAGCAGCGGGTTCGAGCGGGGGAGTGATGAGCAGTTCTTC. This codes for CASSGFERGSDEQFF.

V gene TRBV7-9 combines with J gene TRBJ1-4, with D possibly matching TRBD1 (6 bases). This CDR3 region has 16 residues. In germline, CDR1 is SEHNR, CDR2 FQNEAQ (reference sequence). Trimming took 1 base from V and 4 from J, leaving 13 bases between them. CDR3 bases: TGTGCCAGCAGCTTAGTAGGGTCAGGGGTTAATGAAAAACTGTTTTTT. It specifies CASSLVGSGVNEKLFF.

The chain joins TRBV19 to TRBJ2-1; D possibly corresponds to TRBD1 (6 bases). The CDR3 is 15 amino acids. In germline, CDR1 is LNHDA, CDR2 SQIVND (reference sequence). V was pared by 2 bases and J by 4 bases, with 12 bases between. CDR3 DNA: TGTGCCAGTAGTATACAGGGGTATGGTTACAATGAGCAGTTCTTC. Translating gives CASSIQGYGYNEQFF.

V usage is TRBV6-5 and J usage is TRBJ1-5; D is unclear. Germline V CDR1 and CDR2: MNHEY, SVGAGI. The length of the CDR3 is 12 residues. Deletions cut 9 bases from V and 6 bases from J, with 12 bases between. The CDR3 region is CASSTGFQPQHF. Here the CDR3 DNA reads TGTGCCAGTAGCACCGGGTTTCAGCCCCAGCATTTT.

The chain is built from TRBV6-6 and TRBJ1-4; a weak D match, TRBD1 (5 bases). Germline CDR1 MNHNY, CDR2 SVGAGI (reference sequence). CDR3 length: 13 residues. Trimming took off 10 bases at V and 8 bases at J, with 17 bases between the two ends. The CDR3 loop is CATHRGIEEKLFF. For the CDR3, the DNA is TGTGCCACCCATAGGGGAATAGAGGAAAAACTGTTTTTT.